The T cell receptor beta chain described here comes from a study of Ad26.COV2.S vaccination and SARS-CoV-2 variants. As to treatment: some 19 received Ad26.COV2.S at low or high dose, single or two shots; about five received placebo; per-sample allocation not given. Samples analyzed were those drawn on day 63 after the first vaccine or placebo injection. The germline CDR1 and CDR2 sequences are MNHEY and SVGEGT. The V gene end was trimmed by 5 bases and the J gene end by 2 bases; junction bases not matched to a gene: 5. The CDR3 contains 16 residues. Sequencing was performed with immunoSEQ multiplex PCR; in TCRdb, only in-frame clones are kept and a portion is missing. The profile shows roughly 680,000 clones, around 92% of them singletons.

This receptor was identified in a person between 18 and 59 years old who received the Ad26.COV2.S COVID-19 vaccine or a placebo. This sample comprised peripheral blood, obtained in a trial of Ad26.COV2.S vaccine versus placebo. The J gene is TRBJ2-3, the V gene TRBV6-2 or TRBV6-3, with 12 bases fitting TRBD2. The CDR3 DNA follows: TGTGCCAGCAGTCTAGGACTAGCGGGGACCACAGATACGCAGTATTTT. This gives the protein CASSLGLAGTTDTQYF.